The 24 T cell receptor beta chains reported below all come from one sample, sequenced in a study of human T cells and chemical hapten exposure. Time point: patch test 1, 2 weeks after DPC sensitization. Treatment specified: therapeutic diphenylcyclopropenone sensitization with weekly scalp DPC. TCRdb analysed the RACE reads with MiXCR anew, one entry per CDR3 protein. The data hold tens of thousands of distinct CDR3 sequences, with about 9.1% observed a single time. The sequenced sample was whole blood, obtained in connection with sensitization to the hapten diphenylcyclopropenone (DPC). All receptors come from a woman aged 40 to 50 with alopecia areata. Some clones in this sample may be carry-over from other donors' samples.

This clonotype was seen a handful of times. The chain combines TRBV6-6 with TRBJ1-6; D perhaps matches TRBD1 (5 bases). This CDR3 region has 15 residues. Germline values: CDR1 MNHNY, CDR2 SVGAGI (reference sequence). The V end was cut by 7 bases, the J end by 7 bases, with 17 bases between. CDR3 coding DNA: TGTGCCAGCACCCGATGGAGACAGTTGAATTCACCCCTCCACTTT. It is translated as CASTRWRQLNSPLHF.

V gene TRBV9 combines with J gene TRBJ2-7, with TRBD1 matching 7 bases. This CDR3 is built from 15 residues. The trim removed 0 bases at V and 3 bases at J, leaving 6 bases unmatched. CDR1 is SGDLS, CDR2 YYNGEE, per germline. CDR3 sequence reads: CASSVGGTASYEQYF. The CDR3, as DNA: TGTGCCAGCAGCGTAGGTGGGACAGCCAGCTACGAGCAGTACTTC. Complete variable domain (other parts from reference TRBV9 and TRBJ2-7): DSGVTQTPKHLITATGQRVTLRCSPRSGDLSVYWYQQSLDQGLQFLIQYYNGEERAKGNILERFSAQQFPDLHSELNLSSLELGDSALYFCASSVGGTASYEQYFGPGTRLTVT.

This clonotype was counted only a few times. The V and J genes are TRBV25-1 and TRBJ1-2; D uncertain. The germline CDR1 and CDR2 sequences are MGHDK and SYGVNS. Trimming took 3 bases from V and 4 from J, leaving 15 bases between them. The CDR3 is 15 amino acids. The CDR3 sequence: CASSDMTLGTYGYTF. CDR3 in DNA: TGTGCCAGCAGTGATATGACTCTGGGAACCTATGGCTACACCTTC.

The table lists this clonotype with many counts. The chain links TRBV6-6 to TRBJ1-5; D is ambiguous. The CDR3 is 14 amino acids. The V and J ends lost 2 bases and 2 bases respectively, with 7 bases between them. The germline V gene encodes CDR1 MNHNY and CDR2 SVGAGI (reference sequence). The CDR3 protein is CASSYIGGNQPQHF. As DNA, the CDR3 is TGTGCCAGCAGTTACATCGGGGGCAATCAGCCCCAGCATTTT.

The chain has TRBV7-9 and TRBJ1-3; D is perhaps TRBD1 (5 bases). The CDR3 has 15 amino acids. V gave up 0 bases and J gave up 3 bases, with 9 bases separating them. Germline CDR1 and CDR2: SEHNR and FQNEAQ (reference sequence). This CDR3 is CASSLAKGFGNTIYF. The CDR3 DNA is TGTGCCAGCAGCTTAGCAAAGGGGTTTGGAAACACCATATATTTT.

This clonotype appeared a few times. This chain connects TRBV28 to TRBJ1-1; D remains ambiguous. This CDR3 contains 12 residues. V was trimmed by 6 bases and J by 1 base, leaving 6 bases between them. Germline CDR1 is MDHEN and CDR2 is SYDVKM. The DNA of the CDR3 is TGTGCCAGCAGCAATACGAACACTGAAGCTTTCTTT. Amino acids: CASSNTNTEAFF.

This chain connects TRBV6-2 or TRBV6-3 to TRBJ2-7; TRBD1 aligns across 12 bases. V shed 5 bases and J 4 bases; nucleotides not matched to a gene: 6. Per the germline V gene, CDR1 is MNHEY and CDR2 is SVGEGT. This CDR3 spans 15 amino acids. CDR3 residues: CASSDPGQGAYEQYF. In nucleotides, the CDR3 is TGTGCCAGCAGTGACCCGGGACAGGGGGCTTACGAGCAGTACTTC.

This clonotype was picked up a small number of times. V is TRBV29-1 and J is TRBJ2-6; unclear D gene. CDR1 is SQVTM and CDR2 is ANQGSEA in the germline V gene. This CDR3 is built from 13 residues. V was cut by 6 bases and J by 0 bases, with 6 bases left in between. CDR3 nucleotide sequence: TGCAGCGTGAGGAGCTCTGGGGCCAACGTCCTGACTTTC. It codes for CSVRSSGANVLTF.

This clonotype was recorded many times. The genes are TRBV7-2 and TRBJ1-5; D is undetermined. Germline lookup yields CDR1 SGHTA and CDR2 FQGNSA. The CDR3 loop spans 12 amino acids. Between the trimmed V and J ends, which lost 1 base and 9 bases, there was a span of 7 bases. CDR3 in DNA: TGTGCCAGCAGCTTAGATGTAGGGCCCCAGCATTTT. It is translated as CASSLDVGPQHF.

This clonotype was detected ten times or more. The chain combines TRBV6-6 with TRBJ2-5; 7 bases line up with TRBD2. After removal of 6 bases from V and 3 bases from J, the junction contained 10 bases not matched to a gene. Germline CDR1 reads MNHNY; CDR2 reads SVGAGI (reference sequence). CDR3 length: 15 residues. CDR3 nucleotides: TGTGCCAGCAGCTATGGGGGAGCGGGGAAAGAGACCCAGTACTTC. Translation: CASSYGGAGKETQYF.

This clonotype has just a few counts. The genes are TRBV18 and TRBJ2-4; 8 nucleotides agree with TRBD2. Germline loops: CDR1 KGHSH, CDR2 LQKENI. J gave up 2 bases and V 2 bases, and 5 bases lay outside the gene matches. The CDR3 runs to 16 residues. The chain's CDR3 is CASSPSSGGSKNIQYF. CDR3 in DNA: TGTGCCAGCTCACCATCGAGCGGGGGTTCCAAAAACATTCAGTACTTC.

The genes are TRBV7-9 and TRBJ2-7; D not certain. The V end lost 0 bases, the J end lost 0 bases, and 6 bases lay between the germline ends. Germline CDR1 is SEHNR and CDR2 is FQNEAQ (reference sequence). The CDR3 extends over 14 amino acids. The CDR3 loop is CASSLAEDSYEQYF. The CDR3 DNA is TGTGCCAGCAGCTTAGCAGAGGACTCCTACGAGCAGTACTTC.

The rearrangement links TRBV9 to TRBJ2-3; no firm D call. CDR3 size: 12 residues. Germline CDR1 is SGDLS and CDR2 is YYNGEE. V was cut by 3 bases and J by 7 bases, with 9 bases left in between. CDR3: CASSGLTNTQYF. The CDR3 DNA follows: TGTGCCAGCAGCGGGTTAACGAATACGCAGTATTTT.

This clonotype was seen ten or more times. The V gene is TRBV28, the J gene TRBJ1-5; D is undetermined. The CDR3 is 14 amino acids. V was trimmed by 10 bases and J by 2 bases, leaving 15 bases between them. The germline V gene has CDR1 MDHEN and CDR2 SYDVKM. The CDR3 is CATAGRRGNQPQHF. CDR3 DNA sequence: TGTGCCACCGCGGGTCGACGTGGCAATCAGCCCCAGCATTTT.

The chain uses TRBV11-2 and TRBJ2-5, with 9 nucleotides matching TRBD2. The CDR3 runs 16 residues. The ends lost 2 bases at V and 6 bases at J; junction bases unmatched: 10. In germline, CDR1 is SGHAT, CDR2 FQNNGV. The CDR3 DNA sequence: TGTGCCAGCAGCTTAAGCGGGGGTAGCGGGAGAAAGACCCAGTACTTC. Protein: CASSLSGGSGRKTQYF.

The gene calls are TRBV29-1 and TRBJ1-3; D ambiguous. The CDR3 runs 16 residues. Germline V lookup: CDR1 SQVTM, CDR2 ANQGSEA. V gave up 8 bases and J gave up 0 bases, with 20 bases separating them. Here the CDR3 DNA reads TGCAGCCGTAGGACCGGGCCCGCTTTCTCTGGAAACACCATATATTTT. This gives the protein CSRRTGPAFSGNTIYF.

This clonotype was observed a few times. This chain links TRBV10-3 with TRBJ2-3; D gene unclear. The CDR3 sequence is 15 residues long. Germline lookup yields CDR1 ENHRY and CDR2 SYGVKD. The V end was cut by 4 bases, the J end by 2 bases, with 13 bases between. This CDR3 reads CAISASDTPTDTQYF. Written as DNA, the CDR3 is TGTGCCATCAGTGCCAGCGACACCCCCACAGATACGCAGTATTTT.

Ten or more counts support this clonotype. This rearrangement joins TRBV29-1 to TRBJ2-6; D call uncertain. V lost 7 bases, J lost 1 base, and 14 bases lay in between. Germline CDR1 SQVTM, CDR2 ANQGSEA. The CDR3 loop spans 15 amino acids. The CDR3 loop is CSALVLESGANVLTF. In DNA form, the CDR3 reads TGCAGCGCTCTAGTGTTAGAGTCTGGGGCCAACGTCCTGACTTTC.

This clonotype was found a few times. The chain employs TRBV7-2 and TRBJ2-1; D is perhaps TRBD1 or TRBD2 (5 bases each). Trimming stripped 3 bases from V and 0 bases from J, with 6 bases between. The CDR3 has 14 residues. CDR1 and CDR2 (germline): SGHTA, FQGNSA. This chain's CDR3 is CASSLRGSYNEQFF. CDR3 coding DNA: TGTGCCAGCAGCTTGAGGGGCTCCTACAATGAGCAGTTCTTC.

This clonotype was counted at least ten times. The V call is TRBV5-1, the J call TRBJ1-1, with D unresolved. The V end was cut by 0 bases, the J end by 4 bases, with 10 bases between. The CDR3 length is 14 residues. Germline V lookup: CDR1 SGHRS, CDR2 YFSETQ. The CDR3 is CASSLGTYITEAFF. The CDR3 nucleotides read TGCGCCAGCAGCTTGGGGACCTATATCACTGAAGCTTTCTTT. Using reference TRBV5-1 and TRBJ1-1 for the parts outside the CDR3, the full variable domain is KAGVTQTPRYLIKTRGQQVTLSCSPISGHRSVSWYQQTPGQGLQFLFEYFSETQRNKGNFPGRFSGRQFSNSRSEMNVSTLELGDSALYLCASSLGTYITEAFFGQGTRLTVV.

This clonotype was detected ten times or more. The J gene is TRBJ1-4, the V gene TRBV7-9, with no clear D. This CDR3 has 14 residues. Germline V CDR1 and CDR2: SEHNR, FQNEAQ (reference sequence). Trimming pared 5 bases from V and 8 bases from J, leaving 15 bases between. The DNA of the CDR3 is TGTGCCAGCAGCCCCAAAGGTGGGCAGGAAAAACTGTTTTTT. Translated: CASSPKGGQEKLFF.

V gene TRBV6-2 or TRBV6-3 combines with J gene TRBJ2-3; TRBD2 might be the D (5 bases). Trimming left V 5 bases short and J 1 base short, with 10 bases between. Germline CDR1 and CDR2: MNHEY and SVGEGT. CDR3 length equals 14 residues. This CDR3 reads CASSEAGGTDTQYF. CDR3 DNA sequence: TGTGCCAGCAGTGAGGCCGGGGGCACAGATACGCAGTATTTT.

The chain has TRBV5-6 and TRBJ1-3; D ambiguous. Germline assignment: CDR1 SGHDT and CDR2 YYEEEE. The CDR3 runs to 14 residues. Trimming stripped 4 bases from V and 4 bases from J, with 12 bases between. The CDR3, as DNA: TGTGCCAGCAGCGAGGGAAGCCAGGGAAACACCATATATTTT. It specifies CASSEGSQGNTIYF.

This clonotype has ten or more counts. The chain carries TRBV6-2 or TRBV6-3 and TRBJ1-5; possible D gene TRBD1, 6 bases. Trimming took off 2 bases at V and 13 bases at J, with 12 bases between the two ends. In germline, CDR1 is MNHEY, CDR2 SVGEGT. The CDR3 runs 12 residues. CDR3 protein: CASSYRLTGQHF. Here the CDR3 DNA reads TGTGCCAGCAGTTACCGCCTGACAGGACAGCATTTT.